This T cell receptor beta chain was identified in a study of shared clonotypes between healthy human individuals. Notes on the study in general: Clonotypes which were not shared had lower generation probabilities than clonotypes that all four donors shared. Clonotypes that were shared across a few donors made up around 5% of naive CD4 clonotypes.

This clone was seen a single time. Its specificity is not known. It was into CD45RA+ naive and CD45RA-negative memory subsets that the CD4+ cells were split. Some clones are missing from TCRdb's copy, which holds only in-frame ones; the method was immunoSEQ multiplex PCR. The top ten clones hold roughly 0.13% of a sample with some 2,400,000 clones, approximately 96% of them seen once. The CDR3 length is 14 residues. Looked up from germline, CDR1 is LGHNT and CDR2 is FRNRAP. V gave up 3 bases and J gave up 7 bases, with 16 bases separating them. The rearrangement uses TRBV12-5 and TRBJ2-7; perhaps TRBD1 as D (6 bases). The sample comprised naive CD4+ T cells sorted from blood. The subset: CD45RA+ positively selected. This clonotype was sampled from a man between 18 and 35 years old in good health. CDR3 DNA sequence: TGTGCTAGTGGTTTTGGGGTCCCAGGGGAAGAGCAGTACTTC. This codes for CASGFGVPGEEQYF.